The rows below give T cell receptor beta chains drawn from one sample of a study of shared clonotypes between healthy human individuals. Libraries were prepared by immunoSEQ multiplex PCR; TCRdb keeps only in-frame clonotypes and omits some of them. Of approximately 470,000 clones in the sample, 81% were seen once. The material sequenced was PBMCs. Receptors originate from a woman aged 40 to 50 in good health. Some clones in this sample may be carry-over from other donors' samples. CDR3s include the opening cysteine and the closing phenylalanine or tryptophan. D genes are given only for firm matches. Clone size is shown for a subset of rows, as once, few, many or a class of expanded clone.

clone_size,d_call,v_call,j_call,cdr3_nt,cdr3_aa
NA,TRBD1,TRBV29-1,TRBJ1-2,TGCAGCGTTGGAATGGGCAGGGGGAGGGATGGCTACACCTTC,CSVGMGRGRDGYTF
NA,NA,TRBV10-3,TRBJ2-5,TGTGCCATCAGGAGTCCCGGGACAAGGCAAGAGACCCAGTACTTC,CAIRSPGTRQETQYF
few,TRBD1,TRBV11-1,TRBJ1-2,TGTGCCAGCAGCGATTCGGGGACAGGGGTCAATAGTGATGGCTACACCTTC,CASSDSGTGVNSDGYTF
NA,NA,TRBV10-2,TRBJ2-1,TGCGCCAGCAGTGAGGCAGGGCATTACCGATACAATGAGCAGTTCTTC,CASSEAGHYRYNEQFF
many,TRBD1,TRBV9,TRBJ1-2,TGTGCCAGCAGCGTAGGGGGACAGGGGGCTACGGGTGGCTACACCTTC,CASSVGGQGATGGYTF
NA,TRBD2,TRBV27,TRBJ2-1,TGTGCCAGCAGTTCGCCTAGCGGAGGAAAGAATGAGCAGTTCTTC,CASSSPSGGKNEQFF
few,NA,TRBV18,TRBJ2-6,TGTGCCAGCTCACCACGCGGGACCGATTTCTCTGGGGCCAACGTCCTGACTTTC,CASSPRGTDFSGANVLTF
NA,NA,TRBV14,TRBJ2-5,TGTGCCAGCAGTAAACCCCGCAGGGGAGGGCAAGAGACCCAGTACTTC,CASSKPRRGGQETQYF
NA,NA,TRBV21-1,TRBJ1-2,TGTGCCAGCAGAGAGATTCTCTATGGCTACACCTTC,CASREILYGYTF
NA,NA,TRBV7-7,TRBJ2-3,TGTGCTAGCAGCTTATCTTTCGGCGACGCGCAGTATTTT,CASSLSFGDAQYF
NA,TRBD1,TRBV2,TRBJ1-4,TGTGCCAGCAGAAGGGACAGTCTACGGGAAAAACTGTTTTTT,CASRRDSLREKLFF
NA,TRBD1,TRBV18,TRBJ1-2,TGTGCCAGCTCACCTCGACAGGGAGGTGGCTACACCTTC,CASSPRQGGGYTF
few,NA,TRBV6-6,TRBJ2-2,TGTGCCAGCAGTCAGCGTGTGGTCGGCGGGGAGCTGTTTTTT,CASSQRVVGGELFF
few,TRBD1,TRBV6-1,TRBJ2-1,TGTGCCGCGACGGACAGGACAGTCCTTCGGGATGAGCAGTTCTTC,CAATDRTVLRDEQFF
NA,TRBD2,TRBV5-4,TRBJ2-3,TGTGCCAGCAGCGCACGGCTAGCGGGCACAGATACGCAGTATTTT,CASSARLAGTDTQYF
NA,NA,TRBV7-9,TRBJ2-3,TGTGCCAGCAGCTTTGGGTATGCCCGACTAGCAGATACGCAGTATTTT,CASSFGYARLADTQYF
NA,TRBD2,TRBV30,TRBJ2-3,TGTGCCTGGAGTGCCTGGACTAGCGGGAGTTGGGGCACAGATACGCAGTATTTT,CAWSAWTSGSWGTDTQYF
few,TRBD2,TRBV7-9,TRBJ2-7,TGTGCCAGCAGCTGGAAGCGGGATAGCTCCTACGAGCAGTACTTC,CASSWKRDSSYEQYF
NA,NA,TRBV4-3,TRBJ2-1,TGCGCCAGCAGCCAGAGGAGAAACCTAATCCGGGACCCCTGGGACAATGAGCAGTTCTTC,CASSQRRNLIRDPWDNEQFF
NA,NA,TRBV7-2,TRBJ1-4,TGTGCCAGCAGCCGGATCCCCGGGAAGGAAAAACTGTTTTTT,CASSRIPGKEKLFF
NA,NA,TRBV9,TRBJ2-3,TGTGCCAGCAGCGCCCGACTAGGGGAAACAGATACGCAGTATTTT,CASSARLGETDTQYF
NA,NA,TRBV27,TRBJ2-1,TGTGCCAGCGGGACGTGGACAGCGCGATCCTACAATGAGCAGTTCTTC,CASGTWTARSYNEQFF
once,NA,TRBV11-2,TRBJ2-7,TGTGCCAGCAGCTTACGACTTAGCCCGATCCACGAGCAGTACTTC,CASSLRLSPIHEQYF
once,TRBD2,TRBV28,TRBJ2-1,TGTGCCAGCAGTTTTCTAGCGGGAGTCTACAATGAGCAGTTCTTC,CASSFLAGVYNEQFF
many,NA,TRBV18,TRBJ1-2,TGTGCCAGCTTTACAGGGATCGGCTATGGCTACACCTTC,CASFTGIGYGYTF
NA,NA,TRBV7-6,TRBJ1-2,TGTGCCAGCAGGTTCCGGGACCAGGGGCGCTATGGCTACACCTTC,CASRFRDQGRYGYTF
NA,NA,TRBV30,TRBJ1-5,TGTGCCTGGAGTGTACGAGGCAATCAGCCCCAGCATTTT,CAWSVRGNQPQHF
NA,TRBD1,TRBV28,TRBJ1-5,TGTGCCAGCAGTTTATGGACAGGGGGGTCTCAGCCCCAGCATTTT,CASSLWTGGSQPQHF
NA,NA,TRBV25-1,TRBJ2-7,TGTGCCAGCAGTGAAAACTTGGCCCAGATGTTC,CASSENLAQMF
once,NA,TRBV5-8,TRBJ1-4,TGTGCCAGCAGCTTGCGAGGTCTTAATGAAAAACTGTTTTTT,CASSLRGLNEKLFF
NA,NA,TRBV30,TRBJ2-1,TGTGCCTGGAGTGTGGCTCTAGATAGTGAGCAGTTCTTC,CAWSVALDSEQFF
NA,TRBD2,TRBV11-3,TRBJ2-1,TGTGCCAGCAGCCCGAGCGGGAGGGGAAATGAGCAGTTCTTC,CASSPSGRGNEQFF
NA,NA,TRBV2,TRBJ2-1,TGTGCCAGCAGTGTATGGAGGGATGAGCAGTTCTTC,CASSVWRDEQFF
NA,NA,TRBV7-2,TRBJ2-1,TGTGCCAGCAGCCCCCTGGAGCAAGGAAACAATGAGCAGTTCTTC,CASSPLEQGNNEQFF
NA,TRBD2,TRBV29-1,TRBJ2-3,TGCAGCGTCGGGACCGACTCCGGACTAGCGGGAGGGTGGGGTACGCAGTATTTT,CSVGTDSGLAGGWGTQYF
few,TRBD1,TRBV7-8,TRBJ2-2,TGTGCCAGCAGCCCCCAGGGGGCTTCTACCGGGGAGCTGTTTTTT,CASSPQGASTGELFF
once,TRBD2,TRBV28,TRBJ2-2,TGTGCCAGCAGTTTAATTCTAGCGGGAGGTGAGGGGGAGCTGTTTTTT,CASSLILAGGEGELFF
NA,NA,TRBV4-2,TRBJ2-3,TGTGCCAGCAGCCAAGACCCCGCCATACATACAGATACGCAGTATTTT,CASSQDPAIHTDTQYF
NA,NA,TRBV7-8,TRBJ1-1,TGTGCCAGCAGTTTTCTGGCGCGGGACACTGAAGCTTTCTTT,CASSFLARDTEAFF
NA,TRBD1,TRBV7-9,TRBJ1-1,TGTGCCAGCAGCTTAGAGGGGGCGAACACTGAAGCTTTCTTT,CASSLEGANTEAFF
NA,NA,TRBV10-2,TRBJ2-3,TGCGCCAGCAATGGGGTCCTCCAGAAATACACAGATACGCAGTATTTT,CASNGVLQKYTDTQYF
many,NA,TRBV25-1,TRBJ2-7,TGTGCCAGCAGTGACTCCGCAGGGGGGTACGAGCAGTACTTC,CASSDSAGGYEQYF
NA,NA,TRBV6-1,TRBJ2-3,TGTGCCAGCAGTGCTGGGGACTCTAGCACAGATACGCAGTATTTT,CASSAGDSSTDTQYF
NA,TRBD2,TRBV18,TRBJ2-1,TGTGCCAGCTCATCCGGGGTTCTAGCGGGAGTCGGGGGTGAGCAGTTCTTC,CASSSGVLAGVGGEQFF
NA,NA,TRBV5-6,TRBJ1-3,TGTGCCAGCAGCTTGGCAGGGTCTGGAAACACCATATATTTT,CASSLAGSGNTIYF
NA,TRBD1,TRBV7-2,TRBJ2-5,TGTGCCAGCAGCCGACAGGGGGGCCAAGAGACCCAGTACTTC,CASSRQGGQETQYF
NA,NA,TRBV6-6,TRBJ1-4,TGTGCCAGCAGTTACTCGGGGAGTGGGGGTGAAAAACTGTTTTTT,CASSYSGSGGEKLFF
few,NA,TRBV18,TRBJ1-4,TGTGCCAGCTCACTTTGGACAGAGGAAAAACTGTTTTTT,CASSLWTEEKLFF
NA,NA,TRBV19,TRBJ2-2,TGTGCCAGTAGTACCTTCTTGGCCGGGGAGCTGTTTTTT,CASSTFLAGELFF
NA,TRBD1,TRBV9,TRBJ2-7,TGTGCCAGCAGCGTAGGCCCCCGACAGGGGGACGAGCAGTACTTC,CASSVGPRQGDEQYF
NA,NA,TRBV30,TRBJ2-2,TGTGCCTGGAGTCAGTCCGCGAACACCGGGGAGCTGTTTTTT,CAWSQSANTGELFF
few,TRBD1,TRBV5-1,TRBJ1-1,TGCGCCAGCAGCTCAAGGACAGGAGATACTGAAGCTTTCTTT,CASSSRTGDTEAFF